These 28 T cell receptor beta chains were all obtained from the same sample, sequenced in a study of CD8+ T cells in alopecia areata. Sequencing relied on a cDNA template that was reverse transcribed from extracted RNA. Data came from immunoSEQ multiplex PCR; TCRdb stores just in-frame clones and leaves some out. In total the sample includes 290,000 or so clones, none of them seen once. Scientists pooled cutaneous lymph node cells and sorted them on CD4, CD8alpha, NKG2D, NKG2ACE and other markers. The sequenced material came from CD4+ T cells sorted from a lymph node. The receptors were gathered from a C3H/HeJ mouse with alopecia areata. The strain is characterized by the MHC haplotype H2-k.

In this sample, this clone turned up a few times. These gene names are mouse names. The read falls 4 residues short of the CDR3 end, and the missing part is taken from the germline J gene. The chain links TRBV12-1 to TRBJ2-3, with D possibly TRBD2 on 6 matching bases. The CDR3 loop spans 14 amino acids. Trimming pared 2 bases from V and 0 bases from J, leaving 8 bases between. CDR1 is SGHSN, CDR2 HYEKVE, per germline. The CDR3 loop is CASSPGASAETLYF. Incomplete CDR3 DNA: TGTGCCAGCTCTCCTGGGGCAAGTGCAGAA.

This clone was counted between two and nine times. The gene symbols are mouse symbols. Read coverage stops 4 residues before the CDR3 terminus; the germline J gene supplies the remainder. This CDR3 is also generated by other DNA sequences in the sample. This sequence joins TRBV13-3 and TRBJ2-5, with TRBD1 identical over 8 bases. In germline, CDR1 is NNHDY, CDR2 SYVADS. The CDR3 has 14 residues. The part of the CDR3 DNA that was read is TGTGCCAGCAGTGATCGACAGGGGCGGGAC. It specifies CASSDRQGRD. The entire CDR3 protein is CASSDRQGRDTQYF.

Details on this clone: Mouse gene names and germline throughout. The CDR3 end is not reached by the read, which stops 4 residues before it; the germline J gene fills it in. The gene calls are TRBV19 and TRBJ1-2, with 8 bases matching TRBD1. The V segment lost 2 bases and the J segment 3 bases; nucleotides outside the gene matches: 3. The length of the CDR3 is 14 residues. Per the germline V gene, CDR1 is FNHDT and CDR2 is SITEND (reference sequence). CDR3 sequence reads: CASSMTGEDSDYTF. The covered CDR3 bases are TGTGCCAGCAGTATGACAGGGGAGGACTCC.

In its sample, this clone was seen a few times. Genes and germline are mouse. The CDR3 end is not reached by the read, which stops 4 residues before it; the germline J gene fills it in. This chain joins TRBV19 and TRBJ1-1; TRBD1 aligns across 9 bases. In germline, CDR1 is FNHDT, CDR2 SITEND (reference sequence). The CDR3 spans 15 residues. CDR3 DNA (partial): TGTGCCAGCAGTATAATCCCCGGACAGGGGCGA. Residues: CASSIIPGQGR. The complete CDR3 protein is CASSIIPGQGREVFF.

This clone was detected ten times or more. The gene names here belong to mouse. The CDR3 sequence: CASRRGTANTGQLYF. The sequenced part of the CDR3 DNA is TGTGCCAGCAGGCGAGGGACAGCAAACACCGGG. V is TRBV13-1 and J is TRBJ2-2; 7 bases are a match to TRBD1. Sequencing ends 4 residues short of the CDR3 end; the germline J gene provides the rest. Trimming took 5 bases from V and 0 from J; bases not matched to a gene: 4. Germline V gene data show CDR1 as NSHNY and CDR2 as SYGAGN. This CDR3 is 15 amino acids long.

With regard to this clone: Gene names are mouse gene names. The CDR3 goes on 4 residues after the read ends, and that part is filled in from the germline J gene. The gene calls are TRBV13-2 and TRBJ2-2; possible D gene TRBD1, 5 bases. The CDR3 sequence is 15 residues long. The germline CDR1 and CDR2 sequences are NNHNN and SYGAGS (reference sequence). V was shortened by 2 bases and J by 1 base, with 9 bases between the two germline ends. The CDR3 DNA, read in part, is TGTGCCAGCGGTGACGGCAGGGTAAACACCGGG. It yields the protein CASGDGRVNTG. The full CDR3 reads CASGDGRVNTGQLYF.

There are a few counts of this clone. The gene names here belong to mouse. The read ends 4 residues before the CDR3 terminus; that terminus is restored from the germline J gene. This chain uses TRBV13-2 with TRBJ2-7; 14 bases agree with TRBD2. Germline-derived CDR1 and CDR2 are NNHNN and SYGAGS (reference sequence). This CDR3 comprises 16 residues. The CDR3 DNA, read in part, is TGTGCCAGCGGTGACCCCGGGACTGGGGGGGCGTAT. Protein product: CASGDPGTGGAY. The complete CDR3 sequence is CASGDPGTGGAYEQYF.

As regards this clone: Gene names are mouse gene names. The read ends 4 residues early relative to the CDR3; the germline J gene fills the gap. The J gene is TRBJ2-7, the V gene TRBV19, with D perhaps TRBD1 (6 bases). The CDR3 runs to 12 residues. Germline V lookup: CDR1 FNHDT, CDR2 SITEND (reference sequence). The sequenced part of the CDR3 DNA is TGTGCCAGCAGCCGGGGACATTAT. Protein: CASSRGHY. The whole CDR3 region reads CASSRGHYEQYF.

Concerning this clone itself: Gene and germline names: mouse. The CDR3 end lies 4 residues beyond the end of the read and is filled in from the germline J gene. Other DNA sequences within the sample encode an identical CDR3. The chain joins TRBV19 to TRBJ1-2; TRBD1 might be the D (5 bases). The CDR3 covers 14 residues. V shed 1 base and J shed 3 bases, with 10 bases lying between them. Germline loops: CDR1 FNHDT, CDR2 SITEND (reference sequence). The CDR3 spells CASSIQGVDSDYTF. CDR3 bases read: TGTGCCAGCAGTATACAGGGTGTGGACTCC. Looking up the rest from reference TRBV19 and TRBJ1-2 gives the full variable domain: GGIITQTPKFLIGQEGQKLTLKCQQNFNHDTMYWYRQDSGKGLRLIYYSITENDLQKGDLSEGYDASREKKSSFSLTVTSAQKNEMAVFLCASSIQGVDSDYTFGSGTRLLVI.

This clone was found a few times. Gene names denote mouse genes. The read finishes 4 residues shy of the CDR3 end, and the germline J gene is used to complete it. The V gene is TRBV19, the J gene TRBJ1-2, with 8 bases aligning to TRBD1. This CDR3 is 15 amino acids long. Trimming took 4 bases from V and 0 from J; bases not matched to a gene: 5. The germline V gene has CDR1 FNHDT and CDR2 SITEND (reference sequence). The CDR3 protein is CASSRDRNANSDYTF. The covered CDR3 bases are TGTGCCAGCAGTCGGGACAGGAATGCAAACTCC. The full variable domain, in which reference TRBV19 and TRBJ1-2 provide the parts outside the CDR3, is GGIITQTPKFLIGQEGQKLTLKCQQNFNHDTMYWYRQDSGKGLRLIYYSITENDLQKGDLSEGYDASREKKSSFSLTVTSAQKNEMAVFLCASSRDRNANSDYTFGSGTRLLVI.

About this clone: The gene names given are mouse names. Sequencing ends 4 residues short of the CDR3 end; the germline J gene provides the rest. Other nucleotide sequences from this sample produce the same CDR3. The chain links TRBV5 to TRBJ2-5; perhaps TRBD1 as D (5 bases). The CDR3 runs to 14 residues. Germline assignment: CDR1 LGHNA and CDR2 YNLKQL (reference sequence). The ends were cut back, 0 bases at V and 3 bases at J, with 7 bases in the middle. The covered CDR3 bases are TGTGCCAGCAGCCAAGAAGGACATCAAGAC. This codes for CASSQEGHQD. The whole CDR3 protein reads CASSQEGHQDTQYF.

This clone has just a few counts. Germline and genes: mouse. With the read ending 4 residues before the CDR3 end, the germline J gene is used to fill in that end. The V gene is TRBV17, the J gene TRBJ2-7, with TRBD2 matching over 12 bases. Trimming took 6 bases from V and 0 from J; bases not matched to a gene: 0. The germline V gene has CDR1 MNHDT and CDR2 YYDKIL. The CDR3 totals 14 residues. Partial CDR3 DNA: TGTGCTAGCAGGGGACTGGGGGGCTCCTAT. Amino acid sequence: CASRGLGGSY. The full CDR3 is CASRGLGGSYEQYF.

Regarding this clone: The listed genes are named as in mouse. The read terminates 4 residues ahead of where the CDR3 ends, so the germline J gene completes it. The rearrangement joins TRBV12-1 to TRBJ2-5; 9 bases fit TRBD2. J was trimmed by 0 bases and V by 0 bases; bases with no gene match: 6. Germline V gene data show CDR1 as SGHSN and CDR2 as HYEKVE. The CDR3 contains 17 residues. This CDR3 is CASSLTGGNFNQDTQYF. The part of the CDR3 DNA that was read is TGTGCCAGCTCTCTCACTGGGGGGAATTTTAACCAAGAC.

On this clone itself: Gene names denote mouse genes. The read terminates 4 residues ahead of where the CDR3 ends, so the germline J gene completes it. At the DNA level, this CDR3 is encoded by other sequences in the same sample as well. This chain uses TRBV1 with TRBJ2-2, with D possibly being TRBD2 (5 bases). Germline-derived CDR1 and CDR2 are NSQYPW and LRSPGD (reference sequence). This CDR3 is built from 14 residues. V was cut by 4 bases and J by 0 bases, with 6 bases left in between. Partial CDR3 DNA: TGCACCTGCAGTGGGACTTCAAACACCGGG. Protein: CTCSGTSNTG. Given in full, the CDR3 is CTCSGTSNTGQLYF. Variable domain in full (rest from reference TRBV1 and TRBJ2-2): VTLLEQNPRWRLVPRGQAVNLRCILKNSQYPWMSWYQQDLQKQLQWLFTLRSPGDKEVKSLPGADYLATRVTDTELRLQVANMSQGRTLYCTCSGTSNTGQLYFGEGSKLTVL.

This clone was counted a few times. Mouse gene names apply. Different DNA sequences within this sample yield the same CDR3. The DNA read from the CDR3 is TGTGCCAGCAGCGACCGGGACAGGGGAGCT. It codes for CASSDRDRGA. The CDR3, in full, reads CASSDRDRGAEQFF. The chain uses TRBV13-1 and TRBJ2-1; 10 bases line up with TRBD1. The CDR3 is cut off 4 residues early in the read; its end comes from the germline J gene. CDR1 NSHNY and CDR2 SYGAGN come from the germline V gene. This CDR3 is built from 14 residues.

This clone came up a few times. Mouse gene names and germline throughout. The read gets to within 4 residues of the CDR3 end, and the germline J gene fills in the rest. The chain joins TRBV19 to TRBJ2-1, with a tentative D call TRBD1 (6 bases). V was pared by 6 bases and J by 0 bases, with 13 bases between. The CDR3 consists of 15 residues. Looked up from germline, CDR1 is FNHDT and CDR2 is SITEND (reference sequence). The sequenced CDR3 bases are TGTGCCAGCACTCCCCCGGGACATAACTATGCT. Translation gives CASTPPGHNYA. The complete CDR3 protein is CASTPPGHNYAEQFF.

This clone occurred a few times. Genes and germline are mouse. The read gets to within 4 residues of the CDR3 end, and the germline J gene fills in the rest. The gene calls are TRBV13-1 and TRBJ2-7; 7 positions agree with TRBD1. The germline V gene encodes CDR1 NSHNY and CDR2 SYGAGN. The CDR3 runs to 13 residues. With V trimmed by 2 bases and J by 3 bases, 2 bases remained unmatched. The CDR3 here is CASSEDRDYEQYF. The CDR3 bases that were read are TGTGCCAGCAGTGAAGACAGGGACTAT.

This clone was observed a handful of times. Gene names follow the mouse nomenclature. The read gets to within 4 residues of the CDR3 end, and the germline J gene fills in the rest. Within the sample, other DNA sequences also encode this same CDR3. The chain uses TRBV13-1 and TRBJ2-7; the D is unclear. The CDR3 covers 12 residues. The germline gives CDR1 NSHNY, CDR2 SYGAGN. The CDR3 sequence: CASSDPQYEQYF. Incomplete CDR3 DNA: TGTGCCAGCAGTGATCCGCAGTAT.

Only a few counts were recorded for this clone. A much larger clonotype is one base distant, so this may be a read error. The listed genes are named as in mouse. With the read ending 4 residues before the CDR3 end, the germline J gene is used to fill in that end. The gene calls are TRBV1 and TRBJ2-1; 7 bases are shared with TRBD1. CDR1 is NSQYPW and CDR2 is LRSPGD in the germline V gene (reference sequence). V gave up 4 bases and J gave up 2 bases; unmatched junction bases: 2. The CDR3 sequence is 14 residues long. CDR3 in amino acids: CTCSGDRYYAEQFF. The sequenced part of the CDR3 DNA is TGCACCTGCAGTGGGGACAGATACTATGCT.

Notes on this clone: Gene names are mouse gene names. This same CDR3 is encoded by further DNA sequences in the sample. The CDR3 region is CASSDGTGANTGQLYF. CDR3 bases read: TGTGCCAGCAGTGATGGGACAGGGGCGAACACCGGG. V and J are TRBV13-1 and TRBJ2-2; 9 bases line up with TRBD1. The missing CDR3 end, 4 residues past where the read stops, is filled in from the germline J gene. V lost 0 bases and J lost 2; bases outside the gene matches: 2. This CDR3 contains 16 residues. Germline loops: CDR1 NSHNY, CDR2 SYGAGN.

The table lists this clone with a few counts. Mouse germline and gene names are used. The read terminates 4 residues before the CDR3 end, so the remaining end is supplied by the germline J gene. This chain joins TRBV5 and TRBJ2-1; 9 nucleotides line up with TRBD1. Germline values: CDR1 LGHNA, CDR2 YNLKQL (reference sequence). This CDR3 has 17 amino acids. Trimming took 2 bases from V and 1 from J; bases not matched to a gene: 6. The CDR3 bases that were read are TGTGCCAGCAGCCAAAGTACAGGGGGCCGGAACTATGCT. It specifies CASSQSTGGRNYA. The CDR3 in its entirety is CASSQSTGGRNYAEQFF.

This clone occurred a few times. These gene names are mouse names. With the read ending 4 residues before the CDR3 end, the germline J gene is used to fill in that end. The chain links TRBV5 to TRBJ2-5; TRBD1 is a possible D gene (5 bases). From germline, CDR1 is LGHNA and CDR2 YNLKQL (reference sequence). Deletions cut 1 base from V and 2 bases from J, with 7 bases between. This CDR3 comprises 14 residues. The CDR3 region is CASSQAGSQDTQYF. The sequenced CDR3 bases are TGTGCCAGCAGCCAAGCAGGGTCCCAAGAC.

Note on this clone: These gene names are mouse names. With the read ending 4 residues before the CDR3 end, the germline J gene is used to fill in that end. Within the sample, other DNA sequences also encode this same CDR3. J is TRBJ1-1 and V is TRBV13-2; D is ambiguous. Germline assignment: CDR1 NNHNN and CDR2 SYGAGS (reference sequence). V dropped 2 bases and J dropped 0 bases, with 5 bases sitting between them. The CDR3 totals 13 residues. This chain's CDR3 is CASGERQNTEVFF. The DNA read from the CDR3 is TGTGCCAGCGGTGAGAGACAGAACACA.

Concerning this clone itself: Gene names are mouse gene names. Read coverage stops 4 residues before the CDR3 terminus; the germline J gene supplies the remainder. The rearrangement joins TRBV19 to TRBJ2-1; no firm D call. CDR1 is FNHDT, CDR2 SITEND, per germline (reference sequence). Trimming stripped 3 bases from V and 4 bases from J, with 8 bases between. The CDR3 runs to 13 residues. CDR3 sequence: CASSTKTYAEQFF. The part of the CDR3 DNA that was read is TGTGCCAGCAGTACCAAAACATATGCT.

This clone was seen only a few times. The gene names here belong to mouse. The CDR3 is cut off 4 residues early in the read; its end comes from the germline J gene. The chain employs TRBV19 and TRBJ2-1; TRBD1 matches 11 bases. Trimming removed 4 bases from V and 3 bases from J; junction bases left unmatched: 3. This CDR3 comprises 15 residues. Germline lookup yields CDR1 FNHDT and CDR2 SITEND (reference sequence). Partial CDR3 DNA: TGTGCCAGCAGTCAAGGGACAGGGGGCTATGCT. Translation gives CASSQGTGGYA. The CDR3, in full, reads CASSQGTGGYAEQFF.

In regard to this clone: Mouse gene names and germline throughout. The CDR3 end lies 4 residues beyond the end of the read and is filled in from the germline J gene. The chain is built from TRBV5 and TRBJ2-3, with TRBD1 as a possible D gene (6 bases). Germline-derived CDR1 and CDR2 are LGHNA and YNLKQL (reference sequence). The CDR3 is made up of 15 amino acids. Trimming took off 4 bases at V and 0 bases at J, with 11 bases between the two ends. The CDR3 protein is CASSPTGQSAETLYF. CDR3 DNA (partial): TGTGCCAGCAGCCCAACAGGACAGAGTGCAGAA.

A word on this clone: The genes and germline here are from mouse. The read ends 4 residues before the CDR3 terminus; that terminus is restored from the germline J gene. The J gene is TRBJ2-7, the V gene TRBV19, with 8 bases identical to TRBD2. CDR3 length equals 17 residues. Germline-derived CDR1 and CDR2 are FNHDT and SITEND (reference sequence). The CDR3 sequence: CASSSGLGRMNGYEQYF. The CDR3 DNA, read in part, is TGTGCCAGCAGTTCTGGACTGGGCCGTATGAACGGGTAT. The full variable domain, its missing parts supplied by reference TRBV19 and TRBJ2-7, is GGIITQTPKFLIGQEGQKLTLKCQQNFNHDTMYWYRQDSGKGLRLIYYSITENDLQKGDLSEGYDASREKKSSFSLTVTSAQKNEMAVFLCASSSGLGRMNGYEQYFGPGTRLTVL.

Turning to this clone: The gene symbols are mouse symbols. The read ends 4 residues early relative to the CDR3; the germline J gene fills the gap. V and J are TRBV5 and TRBJ2-1; 7 bases match TRBD1. The CDR3 loop spans 15 amino acids. After removal of 3 bases from V and 1 base from J, the junction contained 3 bases not matched to a gene. In germline, CDR1 is LGHNA, CDR2 YNLKQL (reference sequence). Here the CDR3 reads CASSHQGENYAEQFF. The CDR3 bases that were read are TGTGCCAGCAGCCATCAGGGGGAGAACTATGCT.